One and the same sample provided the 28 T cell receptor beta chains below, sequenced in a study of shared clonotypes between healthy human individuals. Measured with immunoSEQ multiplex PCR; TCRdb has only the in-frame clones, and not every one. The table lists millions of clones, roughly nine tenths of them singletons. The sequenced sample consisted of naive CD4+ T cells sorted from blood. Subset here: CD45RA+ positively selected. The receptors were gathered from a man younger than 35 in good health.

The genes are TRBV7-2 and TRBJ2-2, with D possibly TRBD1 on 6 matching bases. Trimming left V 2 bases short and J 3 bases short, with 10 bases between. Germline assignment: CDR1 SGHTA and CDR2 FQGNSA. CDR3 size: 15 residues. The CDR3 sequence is CASSLWGHDTGELFF. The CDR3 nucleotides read TGTGCCAGCAGCTTATGGGGACACGACACCGGGGAGCTGTTTTTT.

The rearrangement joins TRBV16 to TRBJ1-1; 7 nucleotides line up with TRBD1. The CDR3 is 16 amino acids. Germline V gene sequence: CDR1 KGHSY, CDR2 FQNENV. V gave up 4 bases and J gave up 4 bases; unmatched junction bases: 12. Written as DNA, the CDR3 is TGTGCCAGCAGCCCTGTAGGAGGGGGCGAGAGCACTGAAGCTTTCTTT. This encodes CASSPVGGGESTEAFF.

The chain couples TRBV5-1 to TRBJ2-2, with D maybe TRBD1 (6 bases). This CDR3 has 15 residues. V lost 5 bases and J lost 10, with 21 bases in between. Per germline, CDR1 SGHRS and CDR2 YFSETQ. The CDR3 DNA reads TGCGCCAGCAGGGGAACAGGGCGTGGTTCGGAGGAGCTGTTTTTT. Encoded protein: CASRGTGRGSEELFF.

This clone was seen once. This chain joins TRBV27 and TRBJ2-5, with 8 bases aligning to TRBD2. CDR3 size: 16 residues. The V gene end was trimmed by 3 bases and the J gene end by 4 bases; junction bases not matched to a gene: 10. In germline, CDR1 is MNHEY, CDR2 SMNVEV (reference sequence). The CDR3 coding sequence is TGTGCCAGCAGTTTCGAAGCGGGAGCGTTCCGAGAGACCCAGTACTTC. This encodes CASSFEAGAFRETQYF.

The DNA for the CDR3 is TGTGCCAGTAGACGACCTGGGCAAAACACTGAAGCTTTCTTT. Residues: CASRRPGQNTEAFF. V and J are TRBV19 and TRBJ1-1; D not certain. V was clipped by 6 bases and J by 2 bases, with 13 bases between them. Germline V CDR1 and CDR2: LNHDA, SQIVND (reference sequence). The CDR3 extends over 14 amino acids. Complete variable domain (other parts from reference TRBV19 and TRBJ1-1): DGGITQSPKYLFRKEGQNVTLSCEQNLNHDAMYWYRQDPGQGLRLIYYSQIVNDFQKGDIAEGYSVSREKKESFPLTVTSAQKNPTAFYLCASRRPGQNTEAFFGQGTRLTVV.

CDR3 nucleotides: TGTGCCAGCAGTGAGGGACAGGGGAGAGGTAATTCACCCCTCCACTTT. It yields the protein CASSEGQGRGNSPLHF. The genes are TRBV6-1 and TRBJ1-6; 10 positions match TRBD1. The CDR3 totals 16 residues. With 3 bases clipped from V and 6 bases from J, the junction kept 5 bases outside the gene matches. Germline loops: CDR1 MNHNS, CDR2 SASEGT.

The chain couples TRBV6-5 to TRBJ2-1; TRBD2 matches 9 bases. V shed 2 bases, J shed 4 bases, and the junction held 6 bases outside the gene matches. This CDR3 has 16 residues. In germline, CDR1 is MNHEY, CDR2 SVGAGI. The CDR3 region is CASSYLSGGSYNEQFF. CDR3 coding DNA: TGTGCCAGCAGTTACCTGAGCGGGGGGTCTTACAATGAGCAGTTCTTC.

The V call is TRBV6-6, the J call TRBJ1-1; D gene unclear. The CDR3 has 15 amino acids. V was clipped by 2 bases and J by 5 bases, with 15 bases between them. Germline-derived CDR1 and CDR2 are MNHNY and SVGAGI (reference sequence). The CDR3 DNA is TGTGCCAGCAGTTACGGCGGGGATTGGGGTACTGAAGCTTTCTTT. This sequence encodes CASSYGGDWGTEAFF.

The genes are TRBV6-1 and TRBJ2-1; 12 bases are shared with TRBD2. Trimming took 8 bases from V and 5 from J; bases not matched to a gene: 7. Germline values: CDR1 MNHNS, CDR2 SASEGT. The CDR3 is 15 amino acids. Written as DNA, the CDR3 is TGTGCCAGCGGGGAGACTAGCGGGGGCAACAATGAGCAGTTCTTC. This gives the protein CASGETSGGNNEQFF.

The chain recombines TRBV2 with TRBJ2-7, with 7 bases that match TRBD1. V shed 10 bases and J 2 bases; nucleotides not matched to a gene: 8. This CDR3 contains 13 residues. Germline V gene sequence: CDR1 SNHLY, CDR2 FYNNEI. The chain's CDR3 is CATSDRAAYEQYF. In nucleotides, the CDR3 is TGTGCCACTTCAGACAGGGCGGCCTACGAGCAGTACTTC.

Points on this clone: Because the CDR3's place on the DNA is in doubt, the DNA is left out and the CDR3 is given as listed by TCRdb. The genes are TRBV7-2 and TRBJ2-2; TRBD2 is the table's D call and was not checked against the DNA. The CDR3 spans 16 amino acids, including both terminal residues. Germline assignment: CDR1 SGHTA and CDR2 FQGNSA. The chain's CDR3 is CASSSYGSFGAGELFF.

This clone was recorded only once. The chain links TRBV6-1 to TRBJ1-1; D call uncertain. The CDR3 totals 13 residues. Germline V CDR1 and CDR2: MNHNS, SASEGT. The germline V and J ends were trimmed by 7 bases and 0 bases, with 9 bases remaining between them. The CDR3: CASKAQLNTEAFF. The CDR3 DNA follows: TGTGCCAGCAAGGCACAGCTGAACACTGAAGCTTTCTTT.

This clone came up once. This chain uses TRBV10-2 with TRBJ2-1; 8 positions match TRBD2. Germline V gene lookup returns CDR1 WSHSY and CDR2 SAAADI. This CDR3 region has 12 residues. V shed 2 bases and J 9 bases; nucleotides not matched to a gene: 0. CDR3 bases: TGCGCCAGCAGTGAGCTAGCGGGTGAGCAGTTCTTC. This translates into CASSELAGEQFF.

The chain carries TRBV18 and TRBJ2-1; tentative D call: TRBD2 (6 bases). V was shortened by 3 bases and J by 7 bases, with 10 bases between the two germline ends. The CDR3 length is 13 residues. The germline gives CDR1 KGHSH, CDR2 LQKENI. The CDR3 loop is CASSPTSLNEQFF. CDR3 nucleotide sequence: TGTGCCAGCTCACCGACTAGTCTAAATGAGCAGTTCTTC.

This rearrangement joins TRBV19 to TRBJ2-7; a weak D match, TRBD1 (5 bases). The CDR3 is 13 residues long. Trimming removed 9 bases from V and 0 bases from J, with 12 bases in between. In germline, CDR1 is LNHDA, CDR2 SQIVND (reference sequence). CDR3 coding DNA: TGTGCCAGCGGAGACAGCTACTCCTACGAGCAGTACTTC. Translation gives CASGDSYSYEQYF.

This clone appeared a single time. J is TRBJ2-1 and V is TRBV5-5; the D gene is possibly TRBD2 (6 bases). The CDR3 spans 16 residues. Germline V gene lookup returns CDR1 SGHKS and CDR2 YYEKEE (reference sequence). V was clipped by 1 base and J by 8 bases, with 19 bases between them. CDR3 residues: CASSLRASGQGYEQFF. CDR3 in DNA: TGTGCCAGCAGCTTGAGGGCCAGCGGGCAGGGATATGAGCAGTTCTTC. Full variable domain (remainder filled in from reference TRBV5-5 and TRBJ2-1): DAGVTQSPTHLIKTRGQQVTLRCSPISGHKSVSWYQQVLGQGPQFIFQYYEKEERGRGNFPDRFSARQFPNYSSELNVNALLLGDSALYLCASSLRASGQGYEQFFGPGTRLTVL.

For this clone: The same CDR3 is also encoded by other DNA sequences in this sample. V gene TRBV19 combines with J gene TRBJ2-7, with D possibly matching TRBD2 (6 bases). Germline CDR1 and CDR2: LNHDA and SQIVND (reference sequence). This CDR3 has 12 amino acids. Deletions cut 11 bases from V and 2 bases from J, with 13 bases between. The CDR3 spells CASRGTTYEQYF. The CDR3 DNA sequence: TGTGCCTCCCGGGGGACCACCTACGAGCAGTACTTC.

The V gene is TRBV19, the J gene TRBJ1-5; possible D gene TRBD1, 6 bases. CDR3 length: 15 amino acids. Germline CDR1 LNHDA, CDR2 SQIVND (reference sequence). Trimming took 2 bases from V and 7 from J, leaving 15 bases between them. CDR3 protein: CASSIPGGWGQPQHF. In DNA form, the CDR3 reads TGTGCCAGTAGTATACCGGGGGGCTGGGGCCAGCCCCAGCATTTT.

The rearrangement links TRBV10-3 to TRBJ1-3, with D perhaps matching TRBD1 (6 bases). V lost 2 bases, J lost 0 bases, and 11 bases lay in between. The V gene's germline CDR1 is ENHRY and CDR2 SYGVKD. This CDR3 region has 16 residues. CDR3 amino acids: CAISEGGGSSGNTIYF. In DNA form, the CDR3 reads TGTGCCATCAGTGAGGGCGGGGGCAGCTCTGGAAACACCATATATTTT.

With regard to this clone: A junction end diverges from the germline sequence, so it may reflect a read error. This CDR3 reads CASSQQGNKLSF. CDR3 DNA: TGTGCCAGCAGTCAACAGGGAAACAAACTGTCCTTC. This chain connects TRBV28 to TRBJ2-7; possibly TRBD1 for D (6 bases). The CDR3 consists of 12 residues. Germline V gene sequence: CDR1 MDHEN, CDR2 SYDVKM.

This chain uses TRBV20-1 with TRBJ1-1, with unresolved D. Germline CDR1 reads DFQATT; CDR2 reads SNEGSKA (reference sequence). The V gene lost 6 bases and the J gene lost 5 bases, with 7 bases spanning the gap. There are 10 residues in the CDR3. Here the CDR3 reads CSAETTEAFF. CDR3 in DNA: TGCAGTGCAGAGACGACTGAAGCTTTCTTT.

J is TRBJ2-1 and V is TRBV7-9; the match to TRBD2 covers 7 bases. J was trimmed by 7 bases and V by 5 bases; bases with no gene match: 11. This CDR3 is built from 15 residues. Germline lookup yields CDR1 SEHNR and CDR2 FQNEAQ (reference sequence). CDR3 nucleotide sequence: TGTGCCAGCAGCAAGGGCCGGGAGGCCGTGAATGAGCAGTTCTTC. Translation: CASSKGREAVNEQFF.

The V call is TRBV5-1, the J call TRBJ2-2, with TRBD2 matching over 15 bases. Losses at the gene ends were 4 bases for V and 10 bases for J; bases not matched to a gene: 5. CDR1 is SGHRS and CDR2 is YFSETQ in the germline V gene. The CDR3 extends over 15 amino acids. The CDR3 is CASSRGLAGGLELFF. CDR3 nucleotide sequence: TGCGCCAGCAGCCGGGGACTAGCGGGAGGTTTGGAGCTGTTTTTT. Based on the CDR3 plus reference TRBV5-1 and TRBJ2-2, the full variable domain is KAGVTQTPRYLIKTRGQQVTLSCSPISGHRSVSWYQQTPGQGLQFLFEYFSETQRNKGNFPGRFSGRQFSNSRSEMNVSTLELGDSALYLCASSRGLAGGLELFFGEGSRLTVL.

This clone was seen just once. The CDR3 spells CASSYVRVVNYEQYF. In DNA, the CDR3 is TGTGCCAGCAGTTACGTCCGGGTCGTTAACTACGAGCAGTACTTC. The rearrangement uses TRBV6-6 and TRBJ2-7, with no clear D. The CDR3 has 15 residues. From germline, CDR1 is MNHNY and CDR2 SVGAGI (reference sequence). Trimming cost V 2 bases and J 3 bases, with 14 bases left between them.

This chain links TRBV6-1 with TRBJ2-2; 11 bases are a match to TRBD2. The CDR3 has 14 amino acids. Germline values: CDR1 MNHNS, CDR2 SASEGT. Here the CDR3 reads CFSGTSGATGELFF. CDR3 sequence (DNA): TGTTTCAGCGGGACTAGCGGAGCCACCGGGGAGCTGTTTTTT.

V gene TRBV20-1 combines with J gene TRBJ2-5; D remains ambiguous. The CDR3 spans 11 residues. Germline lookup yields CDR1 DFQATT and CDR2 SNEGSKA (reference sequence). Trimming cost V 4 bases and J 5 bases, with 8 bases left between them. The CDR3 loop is CSANPRETQYF. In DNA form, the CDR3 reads TGCAGTGCTAACCCCAGGGAGACCCAGTACTTC.

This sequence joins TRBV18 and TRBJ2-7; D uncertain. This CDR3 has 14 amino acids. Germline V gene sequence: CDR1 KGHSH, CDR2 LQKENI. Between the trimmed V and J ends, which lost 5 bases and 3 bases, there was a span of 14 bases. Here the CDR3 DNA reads TGTGCCAGCTCATCCCTGCCCTGGGGCTACGAGCAGTACTTC. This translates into CASSSLPWGYEQYF. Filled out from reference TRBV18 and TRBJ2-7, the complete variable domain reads NAGVMQNPRHLVRRRGQEARLRCSPMKGHSHVYWYRQLPEEGLKFMVYLQKENIIDESGMPKERFSAEFPKEGPSILRIQQVVRGDSAAYFCASSSLPWGYEQYFGPGTRLTVT.

Here the CDR3 DNA reads TGTGCCAGCAGCTTCGAAGCTGCCCTAGCCAAAAACATTCAGTACTTC. It is translated as CASSFEAALAKNIQYF. The chain recombines TRBV7-2 with TRBJ2-4; no definite D call. CDR1 and CDR2 from the germline V gene are SGHTA and FQGNSA. V lost 3 bases to trimming and J lost 0 bases, with 12 bases between them. There are 16 residues in the CDR3.